Below are 22 T cell receptor beta chains sequenced from a single sample in a study of blood T cell repertoires in COVID-19. Only in-frame clones appear in the TCRdb table, and some are missing; sequencing was by immunoSEQ multiplex PCR. The sample holds about 210,000 clones, almost 85% seen once. The specimen sequenced was peripheral blood. The receptors here all came from a woman between 45 and 60 years old with active or convalescent COVID-19.

Comments on this clone: A read error is possible here, since a much larger clone lies one base away. The rearrangement joins TRBV7-8 to TRBJ1-5; 8 positions match TRBD1. The V gene's germline CDR1 is SGHVS and CDR2 FQNEAQ. The CDR3 spans 14 residues. J lost 2 bases, V lost 5 bases, and 2 bases had no gene match. Written as DNA, the CDR3 is TGTGCCAGCAGCCCGGACAGGGGCAATCAGCCCCAGCATTTT. Its translation: CASSPDRGNQPQHF.

The chain uses TRBV11-2 and TRBJ2-7, with 10 nucleotides matching TRBD1. The CDR3 has 14 residues. Germline assignment: CDR1 SGHAT and CDR2 FQNNGV. Germline trimming cut 4 bases from V and 4 bases from J; bases unmatched to any gene: 4. Written as DNA, the CDR3 is TGTGCCAGCAGCTGGGGGGGACAGGGGTACGAGCAGTACGTC. Its protein is CASSWGGQGYEQYV.

This chain joins TRBV10-2 and TRBJ1-4; maybe TRBD1 (5 bases). The germline CDR1 and CDR2 sequences are WSHSY and SAAADI. The CDR3 is 14 residues long. Trimming stripped 4 bases from V and 3 bases from J, with 9 bases between. The CDR3 DNA reads TGCGCCAGCAGTGTTCAGGGTCCTAATGAAAAACTGTTTTTT. It specifies CASSVQGPNEKLFF.

This chain uses TRBV12-3 or TRBV12-4 with TRBJ1-1, with D perhaps TRBD1 (6 bases). CDR3 length: 13 residues. The germline V and J ends were trimmed by 6 bases and 7 bases, with 15 bases remaining between them. The CDR3 coding sequence is TGTGCCAGCAGCCGCAGGGGAAATTATGAAGCTTTCTTT. Amino acid sequence: CASSRRGNYEAFF.

The chain recombines TRBV29-1 with TRBJ1-5; 7 nucleotides agree with TRBD1. CDR3 length: 12 residues. The V segment lost 4 bases and the J segment 11 bases; nucleotides outside the gene matches: 8. The germline CDR1 and CDR2 sequences are SQVTM and ANQGSEA. The DNA for the CDR3 is TGCAGCGTTGTATCGGATCAGGGGGCCCAGCATTTT. This codes for CSVVSDQGAQHF.

J is TRBJ2-5 and V is TRBV9; 9 positions agree with TRBD2. Germline values: CDR1 SGDLS, CDR2 YYNGEE. CDR3 length: 15 amino acids. The ends lost 1 base at V and 5 bases at J; junction bases unmatched: 6. CDR3 amino acids: CASSVNSGSSETQYF. CDR3 nucleotide sequence: TGTGCCAGCAGCGTAAATAGCGGGAGTAGCGAGACCCAGTACTTC.

This chain joins TRBV4-1 and TRBJ1-2; the D gene is possibly TRBD1 (6 bases). V was shortened by 5 bases and J by 7 bases, with 17 bases between the two germline ends. Germline V gene sequence: CDR1 MGHRA, CDR2 YSYEKL. CDR3 size: 14 residues. CDR3 DNA: TGCGCCAGCAGCTCCTGGGGGGGGGCCTCTGGCTACACCTTC. Encoded protein: CASSSWGGASGYTF.

V usage is TRBV5-5 and J usage is TRBJ1-6; TRBD1 agrees at 11 bases. Per the germline V gene, CDR1 is SGHKS and CDR2 is YYEKEE (reference sequence). CDR3 length equals 15 residues. V shed 4 bases and J 9 bases; nucleotides not matched to a gene: 6. The CDR3 loop reads CASSRSGTGGSPLHF. DNA for the CDR3: TGTGCCAGCAGCCGCTCCGGGACAGGGGGTTCACCCCTCCACTTT. Drawing the rest from reference TRBV5-5 and TRBJ1-6, the complete variable domain is DAGVTQSPTHLIKTRGQQVTLRCSPISGHKSVSWYQQVLGQGPQFIFQYYEKEERGRGNFPDRFSARQFPNYSSELNVNALLLGDSALYLCASSRSGTGGSPLHFGNGTRLTVT.

The rearrangement links TRBV7-6 to TRBJ2-2; D might be TRBD2 (6 bases). The germline V and J ends were trimmed by 1 base and 4 bases, with 16 bases remaining between them. Germline CDR1 and CDR2: SGHVS and FNYEAQ. The CDR3 runs 17 residues. The CDR3 coding sequence is TGTGCCAGCAGCTTAGATCTGCTAGCGAATCCCACCGGGGAGCTGTTTTTT. This sequence encodes CASSLDLLANPTGELFF.

J is TRBJ1-4 and V is TRBV3-1 (or the pseudogene TRBV3-2); 10 bases are shared with TRBD1. V trimming: 4 bases; J trimming: 5 bases; junction bases outside the gene matches: 4. This CDR3 is built from 15 residues. In germline, CDR1 is LGHDT, CDR2 YNNKEL (reference sequence). CDR3 coding DNA: TGTGCCAGCAGCCGCCGGACAGGGGGGAATGAAAAACTGTTTTTT. Translating it yields CASSRRTGGNEKLFF.

Only one count was recorded for this clone. This chain joins TRBV3-1 (or the pseudogene TRBV3-2) and TRBJ2-1, with TRBD2 matching over 10 bases. Germline CDR1 and CDR2: LGHDT and YNNKEL (reference sequence). The V segment lost 0 bases and the J segment 7 bases; nucleotides outside the gene matches: 9. The length of the CDR3 is 17 residues. This chain's CDR3 is CASSQEGSGRAGNEQFF. As DNA, the CDR3 is TGTGCCAGCAGCCAAGAAGGAAGCGGGAGGGCGGGTAATGAGCAGTTCTTC.

This clone was seen only once. The chain couples TRBV6-5 to TRBJ2-3; possibly TRBD2 for D (5 bases). The length of the CDR3 is 14 residues. Trimming took off 6 bases at V and 1 base at J, with 11 bases between the two ends. Germline V gene sequence: CDR1 MNHEY, CDR2 SVGAGI. The CDR3 nucleotides are TGTGCCAGCAGCTTCGGACTGGGCACAGATACGCAGTATTTT. Translation: CASSFGLGTDTQYF.

The V and J genes are TRBV14 and TRBJ2-1, with 8 bases aligning to TRBD1. Germline CDR1 and CDR2: SGHDN and FVKESK. The J segment lost 12 bases and the V segment lost 6 bases, leaving 4 bases of the junction unmatched. The CDR3 runs 11 residues. The chain's CDR3 is CASSDGTGQFF. In nucleotides, the CDR3 is TGTGCCAGCAGTGACGGGACAGGGCAGTTCTTC.

This sequence joins TRBV5-4 and TRBJ2-3; maybe TRBD1 (7 bases). The germline V and J ends were trimmed by 4 bases and 1 base, with 13 bases remaining between them. Germline V gene data show CDR1 as SGHNT and CDR2 as YYREEE (reference sequence). This CDR3 is built from 15 residues. DNA for the CDR3: TGTGCCAGCAGCCCCCGCAGGGGGGGCACAGATACGCAGTATTTT. Encoded protein: CASSPRRGGTDTQYF.

V and J are TRBV19 and TRBJ2-1, with 10 bases identical to TRBD1. The CDR3 has 15 residues. Germline V gene lookup returns CDR1 LNHDA and CDR2 SQIVND (reference sequence). V was pared by 5 bases and J by 7 bases, with 8 bases of the junction left unmatched. CDR3 nucleotides: TGTGCCAGTAGTCGGCGACAGGGGGCAAGAAATGAGCAGTTCTTC. This sequence encodes CASSRRQGARNEQFF.

The chain links TRBV18 to TRBJ2-2; D is perhaps TRBD1 (6 bases). Germline V gene data show CDR1 as KGHSH and CDR2 as LQKENI. With 3 bases removed from V and 9 bases from J, the gap between germline ends came to 11 bases. This CDR3 is built from 13 residues. In DNA, the CDR3 is TGTGCCAGCTCACCGTCTGGGGACAGGGAGCTGTTTTTT. It specifies CASSPSGDRELFF.

The gene calls are TRBV28 and TRBJ1-2; 10 positions match TRBD1. The germline gives CDR1 MDHEN, CDR2 SYDVKM. CDR3 length: 16 amino acids. V lost 5 bases and J lost 5; bases outside the gene matches: 11. The CDR3 sequence: CASSPGTGDNPYGYTF. CDR3 bases: TGTGCCAGCAGTCCAGGGACAGGGGACAATCCTTATGGCTACACCTTC.

Of note for this clone: Distinct nucleotide sequences in the sample also encode this CDR3. This sequence joins TRBV27 and TRBJ1-2; D is possibly TRBD1 (5 bases). The germline V and J ends were trimmed by 2 bases and 8 bases, with 15 bases remaining between them. The CDR3 extends over 14 amino acids. CDR1 and CDR2 from the germline V gene are MNHEY and SMNVEV (reference sequence). The CDR3 nucleotides are TGTGCCAGCAGTTTAAGAGGCGGGGCAGGAGGCTACACCTTC. This gives the protein CASSLRGGAGGYTF.

The chain uses TRBV6-1 and TRBJ2-5, with 8 positions matching TRBD2. V gave up 3 bases and J gave up 5 bases; unmatched junction bases: 5. This CDR3 spans 14 amino acids. CDR1 and CDR2 from the germline V gene are MNHNS and SASEGT. The CDR3 region is CASSDFGGAETQYF. The CDR3 region has the DNA TGTGCCAGCAGTGATTTCGGGGGGGCCGAGACCCAGTACTTC.

The V gene is TRBV20-1, the J gene TRBJ2-2; TRBD2 matches at 7 bases. This CDR3 has 13 amino acids. Germline assignment: CDR1 DFQATT and CDR2 SNEGSKA (reference sequence). V was pared by 3 bases and J by 5 bases, with 3 bases of the junction left unmatched. The CDR3 loop reads CSASTGGTGELFF. CDR3 coding DNA: TGCAGTGCTAGTACGGGAGGAACCGGGGAGCTGTTTTTT.

The rearrangement links TRBV9 to TRBJ1-5; D gene uncertain. The CDR3 sequence is 15 residues long. Germline assignment: CDR1 SGDLS and CDR2 YYNGEE. V shed 0 bases and J shed 5 bases, with 12 bases lying between them. The CDR3 spells CASSVAYGWDQPQHF. The DNA for the CDR3 is TGTGCCAGCAGCGTAGCTTACGGGTGGGATCAGCCCCAGCATTTT.

Only a few counts were recorded for this clone. The genes are TRBV10-3 and TRBJ1-1, with unresolved D. CDR3 length equals 14 residues. Germline V gives CDR1 ENHRY, CDR2 SYGVKD. V was trimmed by 2 bases and J by 8 bases, leaving 15 bases between them. CDR3 loop: CAISERRVGSEAFF. The CDR3 region has the DNA TGTGCCATCAGTGAGCGTCGGGTAGGTAGCGAAGCTTTCTTT.